The source of this T cell receptor (beta chain) is a study of T cell repertoires in cytomegalovirus infection (dated by TCRdb to about 2019). As for the study more broadly: The HLA type of each donor mattered for the analysis, because public TCR beta signatures pointed to carriage of CMV infection along with the matching HLA type. Findings and caveats that apply to the study as a whole: Carriers of CMV infection plus the relevant HLA type were discriminated by the cumulative frequency of public TCR beta family members in the study cohort and in an independent roughly 320-donor cohort. The ex vivo response was dominated by HLA-C-restricted CMV-specific TCR beta clonotypes, and the single most frequent clonotype in two of eight donors was supplied by these HLA-C-restricted clonotypes.

On this clonotype itself: Its antigen is not yet known. Per-base qualities were not stored, and no clone one base away is much larger.

The sample was run on an Illumina HiSeq 1500. TCRdb ran its own pipeline on the public reads, namely fastp trimming at Q25 and MiXCR clone calling, and kept in-frame beta chains. CDR3 protein sequences are deduplicated, and each keeps its most common genes and DNA. The sample table shows more than 150,000 distinct CDR3 sequences, and approximately 28% are seen once. The ten largest clones represent roughly 32% of the sample. The CDR3 contains 12 residues, cysteine and phenylalanine counted. Solely the CDR3 DNA is kept, with 36 bases framed from the first base. V drops 6 bases and J drops 5 bases, leaving 10 bases in between.

What was sequenced was PBMCs. The clonotype was recovered from a human donor in good health (CMV status not recorded). Some clones in this sample may be carry-over from other donors' samples. The chain employs TRBV12-3 or TRBV12-4 and TRBJ1-1, with TRBD1 tentatively as D gene (5 bases match). The nucleotide sequence is given as TGTGCCAGCAGCCGGGACGAGACTGAAGCTTTCTTT. Translated, this gives CASSRDETEAFF.